What follows describes a single T cell receptor (beta chain). Antigen unknown. This CDR3 has 14 residues. The PCR had 60 Vbeta and 13 Jbeta primers. TCRdb's copy holds only in-frame clones and misses some; the assay was immunoSEQ multiplex PCR. The sample includes about 68,000 clones, 81% seen only once; the top ten take around 7%. These data come from a study of cytomegalovirus exposure and HLA in healthy donors. Findings and limits, study-wide: TCR beta V- and J-gene trimming was later associated with a missense DCLRE1C variant.

The rearrangement joins TRBV21-1 to TRBJ2-7; the listed D gene, TRBD1, was not tested against the DNA. TRBV21-1 is deemed a pseudogene. The sequence was collected from a human donor in good health. Sequenced: PBMCs. The CDR3: CASTGDRGRYEQYF. The CDR3 DNA follows: TGTGCCAGCACAGGAGACAGGGGACGCTACGAGCAGTACTTC.